This T cell receptor (beta chain) was documented in a study of Graves' ophthalmopathy and Graves' hyperthyroidism. Study-wide results and limits: A model built from 13 signatures distinguished ophthalmopathy from stable hyperthyroidism with about 86% sensitivity and around 81% specificity. At just over 70% sensitivity and 72.22% specificity, the model predicted progression of the ophthalmopathy.

The germline CDR1 and CDR2 sequences are MNHEY and SMNVEV (reference sequence). Trimming cost V 4 bases and J 7 bases; bases outside gene matches: 12. CDR3 length equals 15 residues. Amplification from RNA transcripts yielded the TCR beta CDR3 regions. Following a first-round RT-PCR that used HTBI primers, a second-round multiplex PCR was carried out. TCRdb processed the multiplex PCR reads anew with MiXCR; each CDR3 protein has one entry. Among 200,000 to 250,000 distinct CDR3 sequences listed, approximately 21% were seen once. With respect to this clonotype: Its cognate antigen is unknown.

This TCR was recovered from a woman aged 45-65 years with Graves' ophthalmopathy. The chain has TRBV27 and TRBJ2-7, with 8 nucleotides matching TRBD2. The sample consisted of peripheral blood. The CDR3 reads CASSSRPSGPGEQYF. CDR3 nucleotide sequence: TGTGCCAGCAGTTCCCGACCTAGCGGGCCGGGGGAGCAGTACTTC.